This TCR beta chain comes out of a study of blood T cell repertoires in COVID-19. Turning to the study itself: The study drew acute and convalescent COVID-19 samples from the United States, Italy and Spain. PBMCs, B-cell-depleted T cells, or T cells provided the cDNA or gDNA that made up the material.

Seattle participants joined during active infection and were tracked over time. As processed by the authors: Estimation of nucleated cell counts relied on the amplification of reference gene primers. Generated by immunoSEQ multiplex PCR, the TCRdb table keeps only in-frame clones and is missing some. The V and J calls and clone size come from that table; D and trimming were worked out from the DNA. The sample consists of 200,000 to 250,000 clones, approximately 90% of them appearing once. What was sequenced was peripheral blood. This receptor was taken from a man between 25 and 39 years old with COVID-19, enrolled during active disease.

CDR3 coding DNA: TGTGCCAGCAGCTTAACCCGGGACAGGGTAGAGACCCAGTACTTC. Translation gives CASSLTRDRVETQYF. The rearrangement links TRBV7-9 to TRBJ2-5; 9 nucleotides line up with TRBD1. J gave up 4 bases and V 2 bases, and 5 bases lay outside the gene matches. This CDR3 is built from 15 residues. CDR1 and CDR2 (germline): SEHNR, FQNEAQ (reference sequence).